This T cell receptor beta chain was sequenced for a study of shared T cell receptors in the human thymus. To note about this clone: Other DNA sequences in this specimen translate into the identical CDR3.

Sequenced by immunoSEQ multiplex PCR; TCRdb stores in-frame clones only, minus some. The repertoire holds approximately 660,000 clones, around nine tenths seen once, with 0.0095% to 0.013% in the top ten. The V gene's germline CDR1 is SGHNT and CDR2 YYREEE (reference sequence). This CDR3 spans 13 amino acids. V shed 0 bases and J shed 3 bases, with 7 bases lying between them. This sample also belongs to another study, concerning human thymus T cells. That paper notes: Donation was from healthy Finnish infants who were having corrective surgery that addressed congenital heart defects. Resected material from corrective heart surgery provided the thymus tissue analysed. Apparent skewing of V and J gene usage characterized both thymic and blood repertoires. Related studies found that unrelated individuals share highly overlapping thymic repertoires.

This chain links TRBV5-4 with TRBJ2-7; the D is unclear. The sample taken for sequencing was thymocytes. This receptor was identified in a boy younger than two with a congenital heart defect. CDR3 in DNA: TGTGCCAGCAGCTTGGGACTCAACTACGAGCAGTACTTC. Residues: CASSLGLNYEQYF.